The rows below give T cell receptor beta chains drawn from one sample of a study of T cell responses to AZD1222 COVID-19 vaccine. TCRdb keeps only in-frame clones here, not all; method: immunoSEQ multiplex PCR. The table records around 180,000 clones, about 90% of them present only once. The input for sequencing was peripheral blood, taken on day 0 of AZD1222 vaccination. Receptors originate from an adult in good health. Each CDR3 is given with its conserved first and last residue. The order of the fields is clone size, J gene, V gene, D gene, CDR3 protein, CDR3 DNA. D genes are given only for firm matches. Size tells how often a clone was seen (once, few, many) or the class of an expanded clone, and some rows leave it out.

-,TRBJ1-5,TRBV3-1/TRBV3-2,-,CASSQDWNPNQPQHF,TGTGCCAGCAGCCAAGATTGGAACCCCAATCAGCCCCAGCATTTT
-,TRBJ2-7,TRBV2,-,CASTQRAGMSSYEQYF,TGTGCCAGCACCCAACGGGCTGGGATGAGCTCCTACGAGCAGTACTTC
-,TRBJ1-2,TRBV3-1/TRBV3-2,-,CASSQGTYGYTF,TGTGCCAGCAGCCAAGGGACCTATGGCTACACCTTC
-,TRBJ1-1,TRBV28,-,CASSLRPRGRGLGAFF,TGTGCCAGCAGTTTAAGGCCCCGGGGGCGAGGCCTTGGGGCTTTCTTT
-,TRBJ2-7,TRBV2,-,CASSGGSYEQYF,TGTGCCAGCAGTGGAGGGAGCTACGAGCAGTACTTC
-,TRBJ1-6,TRBV18,-,CASSPPTGYNSPLHF,TGTGCCAGCTCACCACCTACGGGCTATAATTCACCCCTCCACTTT
-,TRBJ1-1,TRBV5-6,TRBD1,CASSLEGQGALDTEAFF,TGTGCCAGCAGCTTGGAGGGACAGGGGGCCCTCGACACTGAAGCTTTCTTT
-,TRBJ1-2,TRBV2,TRBD1,CASSRDRGDGYTF,TGTGCCAGCTCCCGGGACAGGGGTGATGGCTACACCTTC
-,TRBJ1-2,TRBV4-1,-,CASSPTVEPRGYTF,TGCGCCAGCAGCCCGACAGTAGAGCCCAGAGGCTACACCTTC
-,TRBJ2-7,TRBV2,-,CASRKETGNSYEQYF,TGTGCCAGCAGGAAGGAAACAGGGAACTCCTACGAGCAGTACTTC
-,TRBJ1-2,TRBV6-5,-,CATFRGQRSYGYTF,TGTGCCACCTTTCGGGGGCAGCGTAGCTATGGCTACACCTTC
-,TRBJ1-5,TRBV7-3,TRBD1,CASSADRAQPQHF,TGTGCCAGCAGCGCCGACAGGGCCCAGCCCCAGCATTTT
-,TRBJ1-5,TRBV6-1,-,CASSERGNQPQHF,TGTGCCAGCAGTGAAAGGGGCAATCAGCCCCAGCATTTT
-,TRBJ1-6,TRBV10-3,-,CAITPALPYNSPLHF,TGTGCCATCACGCCAGCGCTCCCTTATAATTCACCCCTCCACTTT
few,TRBJ2-2,TRBV29-1,TRBD2,CSTSDSGGLTGELFF,TGCAGCACCTCTGATAGCGGGGGCCTCACCGGGGAGCTGTTTTTT
-,TRBJ2-7,TRBV5-1,-,CASSFTDSYEQYF,TGCGCCAGCAGCTTTACGGACTCCTACGAGCAGTACTTC
-,TRBJ1-5,TRBV5-3,-,CARSYRDGDNQPQHF,TGTGCCAGAAGCTACCGGGACGGCGACAATCAGCCCCAGCATTTT
-,TRBJ1-6,TRBV2,-,CASLGGYNSPLHF,TGTGCCAGCCTTGGGGGATATAATTCACCCCTCCACTTT
-,TRBJ2-7,TRBV5-4,-,CASSLEGVKSYEQYF,TGTGCCAGCAGCTTGGAGGGGGTGAAATCCTACGAGCAGTACTTC
-,TRBJ2-7,TRBV15,-,CATSRGTGGSYEQYF,TGTGCCACCAGCAGGGGAACCGGAGGGTCCTACGAGCAGTACTTC
-,TRBJ1-3,TRBV6-4,-,CASSDSFGGSGNTIYF,TGTGCCAGCAGTGACTCTTTCGGGGGCTCTGGAAACACCATATATTTT
-,TRBJ1-2,TRBV9,TRBD1,CASSVGGGIRTGGAYGYTF,TGTGCCAGCAGCGTAGGAGGTGGGATTCGGACAGGGGGCGCCTATGGCTACACCTTC
few,TRBJ2-7,TRBV2,-,CASSAGSLAYEQYF,TGTGCCAGCAGTGCAGGATCCCTCGCCTACGAGCAGTACTTC
-,TRBJ1-3,TRBV30,-,CAWSEGARAGNTIYF,TGTGCCTGGAGTGAAGGGGCTAGGGCTGGAAACACCATATATTTT
-,TRBJ2-6,TRBV7-9,TRBD1,CASSWDSRSSGANVLTF,TGTGCCAGCAGCTGGGACAGTCGAAGCTCTGGGGCCAACGTCCTGACTTTC
-,TRBJ2-1,TRBV9,-,CASSPSLYNEQFF,TGTGCCAGCAGCCCAAGTCTATACAATGAGCAGTTCTTC
-,TRBJ1-2,TRBV6-5,-,CASTQGNYGYTF,TGTGCCAGCACCCAGGGGAACTATGGCTACACCTTC
-,TRBJ1-2,TRBV18,TRBD1,CASSPRTGGLSYGYTF,TGTGCCAGCTCACCTAGGACAGGGGGCCTCAGCTATGGCTACACCTTC
-,TRBJ1-1,TRBV7-9,-,CASSTGGAENTEAFF,TGTGCCAGCAGCACAGGAGGGGCAGAGAACACTGAAGCTTTCTTT
-,TRBJ2-3,TRBV7-8,TRBD2,CASTLGRGRLAGGKVTDTQYF,TGTGCCAGCACCTTAGGACGAGGGAGGCTAGCGGGGGGGAAAGTCACAGATACGCAGTATTTT
-,TRBJ1-2,TRBV9,-,CASSAHSNYGYTF,TGTGCCAGCAGCGCACACTCTAACTATGGCTACACCTTC
-,TRBJ2-2,TRBV3-1/TRBV3-2,-,CASSQEAVNTGELFF,TGTGCCAGCAGCCAAGAGGCGGTGAACACCGGGGAGCTGTTTTTT
-,TRBJ2-1,TRBV3-1/TRBV3-2,-,CASSQGGNSNEQFF,TGTGCCAGCAGCCAAGGAGGGAACTCCAATGAGCAGTTCTTC
-,TRBJ2-7,TRBV9,-,CASSVRGLGEQYF,TGTGCCAGCAGCGTGCGGGGGCTGGGAGAGCAGTACTTC
-,TRBJ1-1,TRBV6-5,TRBD1,CASSLQTGAGTEAFF,TGTGCCAGCAGTCTACAAACAGGGGCTGGCACTGAAGCTTTCTTT
-,TRBJ1-5,TRBV9,TRBD1,CASSPGGQGGQPQHF,TGTGCCAGCAGCCCGGGTGGACAGGGTGGCCAGCCCCAGCATTTT
-,TRBJ1-1,TRBV7-9,-,CASSLPGGVAFF,TGTGCCAGCAGCCTACCGGGAGGGGTAGCTTTCTTT
-,TRBJ1-5,TRBV10-1,TRBD1,CATAGQGHQPQHF,TGCGCCACTGCGGGACAGGGCCATCAGCCCCAGCATTTT
-,TRBJ1-1,TRBV5-4,-,CASSPRDKPNTEAFF,TGTGCCAGCAGCCCCCGGGACAAACCGAACACTGAAGCTTTCTTT
-,TRBJ1-1,TRBV10-3,-,CAISSTGTEAFF,TGTGCCATCAGTTCGACTGGCACTGAAGCTTTCTTT
-,TRBJ2-1,TRBV6-4,TRBD1,CASSQDRGGIDEQFF,TGTGCCAGCAGCCAGGACAGGGGGGGGATTGATGAGCAGTTCTTC
-,TRBJ1-1,TRBV19,TRBD1,CASSISRTGWEDTEAFF,TGTGCCAGTAGTATATCCCGGACAGGGTGGGAGGACACTGAAGCTTTCTTT
-,TRBJ2-3,TRBV5-4,TRBD2,CASIAGPSTDTQYF,TGTGCCAGCATAGCGGGCCCTAGCACAGATACGCAGTATTTT
-,TRBJ2-7,TRBV14,-,CASSPRRSLGQYF,TGTGCCAGCAGTCCCCGGAGGTCCCTTGGGCAGTACTTC
-,TRBJ1-4,TRBV27,-,CASSGTATNEKLFF,TGTGCCAGCAGCGGAACCGCAACTAATGAAAAACTGTTTTTT